This is a list of T cell receptor beta chains from one sample in a study of T cells after posttransplantation cyclophosphamide. Profiling relied on immunoSEQ multiplex PCR, and the TCRdb table lists in-frame clones only, not all of them. Recorded here are about 37,000 clones, none singletons. Sequences were obtained from PBMCs. The source of these receptors is a man under 40 in good health and a related stem cell transplant donor. Both conserved end residues are part of each CDR3. The order of the fields is D gene, V gene, J gene, clone size, CDR3 DNA, CDR3 protein. The D gene is left open where the match is weak. Rows may omit the clone size; those that give it use once, few, many or a size class.

>TRBD1|TRBV15|TRBJ1-1|many
TGTGCCACCAGCAGGACCCAGCAGGGGGTCGCTTTCTTT
CATSRTQQGVAFF
>TRBD2|TRBV7-8|TRBJ2-3|-
TGTGCCAGCGACAGCGGGGGATATACGCAGTATTTT
CASDSGGYTQYF
>-|TRBV6-5|TRBJ1-4|many
TGTGCCAGCAGTCCGACAGCAACTAATGAAAAACTGTTTTTT
CASSPTATNEKLFF
>-|TRBV12-3/TRBV12-4|TRBJ2-1|many
TGTGCCAGCAGTTCCCAGAATGAGCAGTTCTTC
CASSSQNEQFF
>TRBD1|TRBV19|TRBJ2-6|many
TGTGCCAGTAGGGACAGGGGGACTTCTGGGGCCAACGTCCTGACTTTC
CASRDRGTSGANVLTF
>-|TRBV4-1|TRBJ1-1|-
TGCGCCAGCAGCCAAGATTGGCCCGAGGAGGGCCCCATGAACACTGAAGCTTTCTTT
CASSQDWPEEGPMNTEAFF
>-|TRBV6-1|TRBJ2-3|-
TGTGCCAGCATGGCGGGGAGCACAGATACGCAGTATTTT
CASMAGSTDTQYF
>TRBD1|TRBV13|TRBJ2-3|few
TGTGCCAGCAGCTTAACCGGGACAGGGGGCGGCACAGATACGCAGTATTTT
CASSLTGTGGGTDTQYF
>-|TRBV7-9|TRBJ2-7|many
TGTGCCAGCAGCTTAATCCGGGACACCCTCTACGAGCAGTACTTC
CASSLIRDTLYEQYF
>-|TRBV18|TRBJ1-1|many
TGTGCCAGCTCCCTAGGTTTGGATGAGGCTTTCTTT
CASSLGLDEAFF
>TRBD1|TRBV6-2/TRBV6-3|TRBJ1-2|many
TGTGCCAGCACCCGACAGGGTTTTGGCTACACCTTC
CASTRQGFGYTF
>-|TRBV13|TRBJ2-5|-
TGTGCCAGCAGCTTAGTGGGCTCGGGGAGGGGGACCCGAGAGACCCAGTACTTC
CASSLVGSGRGTRETQYF
>-|TRBV5-5|TRBJ1-4|-
TGTGCCAGCAGCTTGGACAGTATAGGGGGGGGAGAAAAACTGTTTTTT
CASSLDSIGGGEKLFF
>TRBD1|TRBV29-1|TRBJ1-2|few
TGCAGCGTTCGAGGACAGGATAGTGGCTACACCTTC
CSVRGQDSGYTF
>TRBD1|TRBV4-2|TRBJ1-2|many
TGTGCCAGCAGCCAAGAGGGTATCCGGGACAGGGGGACTTTCTATGGCTACACCTTC
CASSQEGIRDRGTFYGYTF
>TRBD2|TRBV5-4|TRBJ2-2|many
TGTGCCAGCAGCTTAACGCGGGGGGGCCCCGGGGAGCTGTTTTTT
CASSLTRGGPGELFF
>-|TRBV10-2|TRBJ2-7|many
TGCGCCAGCAGTGAGTCGTGGACAGCTTCCTACGAGCAGTACTTC
CASSESWTASYEQYF
>TRBD1|TRBV7-2|TRBJ1-5|many
TGTGCCAGCAGCTTGGGACAGAGCAATCAGCCCCAGCATTTT
CASSLGQSNQPQHF
>TRBD2|TRBV7-7|TRBJ2-1|many
TGTGCCAGCAGCGTGACTAGCGGGGGAGTCGGTGAGCAGTTCTTC
CASSVTSGGVGEQFF
>-|TRBV5-1|TRBJ2-1|many
TGCGCCAGCAGCTTGGACACCCCGAGCAATGAGCAGTTCTTC
CASSLDTPSNEQFF
>TRBD2|TRBV28|TRBJ2-7|many
TGTGCCAGCAGTTCGACTAGCGGGGGGGCGTCCTACGAGCAGTACTTC
CASSSTSGGASYEQYF
>TRBD2|TRBV19|TRBJ2-3|many
TGTGCCAGTAGTATAGGGGGGCTAGCGGGGGCCGATACGCAGTATTTT
CASSIGGLAGADTQYF
>-|TRBV9|TRBJ1-1|-
TGTGCCAGCAGCGTAGAAGCTTACACTGAAGCTTTCTTT
CASSVEAYTEAFF
>-|TRBV27|TRBJ1-1|many
TGTGCCAGCAGTCCGAACTCGGGTCCTAAGTCGGACACTGAAGCTTTCTTT
CASSPNSGPKSDTEAFF
>-|TRBV7-9|TRBJ2-7|many
TGTGCCAGCAGCCTAGCCTTCCCCTACGAGCAGTACTTC
CASSLAFPYEQYF
>-|TRBV5-6|TRBJ2-5|many
TGTGCCAGCAGCTTAAGTCAGCAAGAGACCCAGTACTTC
CASSLSQQETQYF
>-|TRBV6-4|TRBJ2-2|many
TGTGCCAGCAGTGAGGGACAAGGGGCCGGGGAGCTGTTTTTT
CASSEGQGAGELFF
>TRBD1|TRBV5-1|TRBJ1-2|many
TGCGCCAGCAGCTTGGGACAGGGTCACAACTATGGCTACACCTTC
CASSLGQGHNYGYTF
>TRBD2|TRBV18|TRBJ2-3|many
TGTGCCAGCTCACGTGGACTAGCGGAGAAAGATACGCAGTATTTT
CASSRGLAEKDTQYF
>TRBD1|TRBV14|TRBJ2-5|many
TGTGCCAGCAGCCAAAATTGGCAGGGGGTGGAGACCCAGTACTTC
CASSQNWQGVETQYF
>-|TRBV5-4|TRBJ1-1|many
TGTGCCAGCAGCTTGAAAGGGGGGAACACTGAAGCTTTCTTT
CASSLKGGNTEAFF
>TRBD1|TRBV9|TRBJ1-4|many
TGTGCCAGCAGCCAGGGACAGGGAAATGAAAAACTGTTTTTT
CASSQGQGNEKLFF
>TRBD1|TRBV5-1|TRBJ2-7|many
TGCGCCAGCAGATACGGGACAGGGGGACCGGGCGAGCAGTACTTC
CASRYGTGGPGEQYF
>-|TRBV27|TRBJ1-6|many
TGTGCCACCACGCAAGGGCGGGGGGGCAAGGGGCCCCTCCACTTT
CATTQGRGGKGPLHF
>-|TRBV28|TRBJ1-2|many
TGTGCCAGCACTTTGGGCCTTAGGAACTATGGCTACACCTTC
CASTLGLRNYGYTF
>TRBD2|TRBV7-3|TRBJ2-3|many
TGTGCCAGCAGCATAGGACTAGTTGGAGACACAGATACGCAGTATTTT
CASSIGLVGDTDTQYF
>-|TRBV12-3/TRBV12-4|TRBJ2-1|many
TGTGCCAGCAGTTTGAGGACAGACAGCCTCTCCTACAATGAGCAGTTCTTC
CASSLRTDSLSYNEQFF
>TRBD1|TRBV6-2/TRBV6-3|TRBJ2-7|many
TGTGCCAGCAGTAGGGGACAGGGACACTACGAGCAGTACTTC
CASSRGQGHYEQYF
>-|TRBV6-5|TRBJ1-2|many
TGTGCCAGCAGTTATCAGGGGAGAACGGAGCATGGCTACACCTTC
CASSYQGRTEHGYTF
>-|TRBV14|TRBJ1-1|-
TGTGCCAGCAGCCAACTCGAAGGGCCGAACACTGAAGCTTTCTTT
CASSQLEGPNTEAFF
>TRBD2|TRBV7-3|TRBJ2-5|-
TGTGCCAGCAGCTTAAGGGCGGGGGAACAAGAGACCCAGTACTTC
CASSLRAGEQETQYF
>TRBD1|TRBV28|TRBJ1-1|many
TGTGCCAGCAGTCTGACAGGGGATGTCACTGAAGCTTTCTTT
CASSLTGDVTEAFF
>-|TRBV9|TRBJ1-5|many
TGTGCCAGCAGCGGAACCCCAACGGGCAATCAGCCCCAGCATTTT
CASSGTPTGNQPQHF